A single sample is the source of the 20 T cell receptor beta chains below, sequenced in a study of shared clonotypes between healthy human individuals. Produced via immunoSEQ multiplex PCR; TCRdb's table is partial and in-frame only. The repertoire holds 1.4 million or so clones, with approximately 98.5% as singletons. Sequenced: naive CD4+ T cells sorted from blood. Subset specified: CD45RA+ positively selected. Receptor source: a young man in good health.

The V and J genes are TRBV7-2 and TRBJ2-7, with 7 bases identical to TRBD1. This CDR3 contains 14 residues. Germline CDR1 reads SGHTA; CDR2 reads FQGNSA. With V trimmed by 2 bases and J by 9 bases, 10 bases remained unmatched. CDR3 region: CASSLLRQGLRQYF. The DNA of the CDR3 is TGTGCCAGCAGCTTACTCCGACAGGGTTTGAGGCAGTACTTC.

The chain combines TRBV10-3 with TRBJ2-2; D possibly corresponds to TRBD1 (6 bases). Germline values: CDR1 ENHRY, CDR2 SYGVKD. The CDR3 is 15 residues long. Trimming removed 0 bases from V and 4 bases from J, with 9 bases in between. The DNA for the CDR3 is TGTGCCATCAGTGAGTCGACAGGTCTCACCGGGGAGCTGTTTTTT. Encoded protein: CAISESTGLTGELFF.

The gene calls are TRBV9 and TRBJ1-5; TRBD1 aligns across 8 bases. Germline CDR1 SGDLS, CDR2 YYNGEE. This CDR3 is 14 amino acids long. With V trimmed by 4 bases and J by 3 bases, 3 bases remained unmatched. In DNA, the CDR3 is TGTGCCAGCAGCAAGGACAGGGACAATCAGCCCCAGCATTTT. Protein sequence: CASSKDRDNQPQHF. The entire variable domain, with the rest obtained from reference TRBV9 and TRBJ1-5, is as follows: DSGVTQTPKHLITATGQRVTLRCSPRSGDLSVYWYQQSLDQGLQFLIQYYNGEERAKGNILERFSAQQFPDLHSELNLSSLELGDSALYFCASSKDRDNQPQHFGDGTRLSIL.

The V gene is TRBV5-4, the J gene TRBJ1-2, with no clear D. The CDR3 spans 14 residues. Trimming cost V 0 bases and J 0 bases, with 6 bases left between them. Germline values: CDR1 SGHNT, CDR2 YYREEE (reference sequence). This CDR3 is CASSLVAANYGYTF. CDR3 sequence (DNA): TGTGCCAGCAGCTTGGTAGCAGCTAACTATGGCTACACCTTC.

The genes are TRBV15 and TRBJ1-4, with D hard to call. The germline gives CDR1 LNHNV, CDR2 YYDKDF (reference sequence). The CDR3 covers 14 residues. Trimming cost V 2 bases and J 7 bases, with 11 bases left between them. CDR3 coding DNA: TGTGCCACCAGCAGAACTCACCTGGGTGAAAAACTGTTTTTT. It is translated as CATSRTHLGEKLFF.

Written as DNA, the CDR3 is TGTGCCAGCAGTTACCGGGCCGGGACAGGGGATGATGAGCAGTTCTTC. Its translation: CASSYRAGTGDDEQFF. This chain connects TRBV6-6 to TRBJ2-1; 10 nucleotides align to TRBD1. V was clipped by 2 bases and J by 8 bases; unmatched bases: 9. This CDR3 comprises 16 residues. Germline values: CDR1 MNHNY, CDR2 SVGAGI (reference sequence).

V is TRBV27 and J is TRBJ2-7; 11 bases line up with TRBD2. J was trimmed by 7 bases and V by 3 bases; bases with no gene match: 8. Germline V CDR1 and CDR2: MNHEY, SMNVEV (reference sequence). This CDR3 spans 15 amino acids. The DNA of the CDR3 is TGTGCCAGCAGTTTCTTAGCGGGAGGGCTCTGGGAGCAGTACTTC. It codes for CASSFLAGGLWEQYF.

V usage is TRBV18 and J usage is TRBJ2-1; TRBD2 aligns across 8 bases. There are 15 residues in the CDR3. The J segment lost 2 bases and the V segment lost 3 bases, leaving 3 bases of the junction unmatched. Per germline, CDR1 KGHSH and CDR2 LQKENI. For the CDR3, the DNA is TGTGCCAGCTCACCTACCGGGGGGGCCTACAATGAGCAGTTCTTC. Translated: CASSPTGGAYNEQFF.

The J gene is TRBJ2-4, the V gene TRBV1; the D call in the table, TRBD2, was not verified against the DNA. TRBV1 is tagged as a pseudogene. This CDR3 has 19 residues. CDR3 loop: CTSSQEPTSGRGGPNIQYF. The CDR3 DNA reads as TGCACCAGCAGCCAAGAACCGACTAGCGGGAGAGGGGGGCCAAACATTCAGTACTTC.

This chain uses TRBV5-1 with TRBJ2-1; 14 bases agree with TRBD2. The CDR3 covers 16 residues. Germline V gene sequence: CDR1 SGHRS, CDR2 YFSETQ. V was pared by 4 bases and J by 10 bases, with 10 bases of the junction left unmatched. Written as DNA, the CDR3 is TGCGCCAGCAGCCCCCCGGGACTAGCGGGAGTCGGGGAGCAGTTCTTC. It codes for CASSPPGLAGVGEQFF. Supplemented by reference TRBV5-1 and TRBJ2-1, the full variable domain reads KAGVTQTPRYLIKTRGQQVTLSCSPISGHRSVSWYQQTPGQGLQFLFEYFSETQRNKGNFPGRFSGRQFSNSRSEMNVSTLELGDSALYLCASSPPGLAGVGEQFFGPGTRLTVL.

The V and J genes are TRBV5-6 and TRBJ2-7; D is undetermined. The CDR3 sequence is 14 residues long. Trimming stripped 4 bases from V and 2 bases from J, with 13 bases between. Germline values: CDR1 SGHDT, CDR2 YYEEEE. CDR3 amino acids: CASSIRASAYEQYF. DNA of the CDR3: TGTGCCAGCAGCATCCGAGCGTCTGCCTACGAGCAGTACTTC.

The rearrangement joins TRBV25-1 to TRBJ1-4; possible D gene TRBD1, 6 bases. Deletions cut 6 bases from V and 5 bases from J, with 10 bases between. Germline-derived CDR1 and CDR2 are MGHDK and SYGVNS. This CDR3 has 13 amino acids. CDR3 sequence reads: CASRAGVNEKLFF. The CDR3 coding sequence is TGTGCCAGCAGGGCAGGGGTAAATGAAAAACTGTTTTTT.

The V and J genes are TRBV7-2 and TRBJ1-1; D remains ambiguous. The CDR3 sequence is 15 residues long. V lost 2 bases, J lost 3 bases, and 13 bases lay in between. Germline-derived CDR1 and CDR2 are SGHTA and FQGNSA. The CDR3 spells CASSLTPWADTEAFF. The CDR3 DNA reads as TGTGCCAGCAGCTTAACCCCATGGGCTGACACTGAAGCTTTCTTT.

With regard to this clone: This specimen includes other DNA sequences encoding the same CDR3. The rearrangement joins TRBV7-9 to TRBJ2-1; the match to TRBD2 covers 11 bases. The germline gives CDR1 SEHNR, CDR2 FQNEAQ (reference sequence). CDR3 length: 16 amino acids. V shed 1 base and J 5 bases; nucleotides not matched to a gene: 4. In DNA, the CDR3 is TGTGCCAGCAGCTTAGTTAGCGGGAGGGGTGACAATGAGCAGTTCTTC. The encoded protein is CASSLVSGRGDNEQFF.

The chain employs TRBV27 and TRBJ2-7; 7 positions agree with TRBD1. The V segment lost 5 bases and the J segment 4 bases; nucleotides outside the gene matches: 11. CDR3 length equals 15 residues. Germline values: CDR1 MNHEY, CDR2 SMNVEV (reference sequence). The CDR3 sequence: CASSRQGLRGYEQYF. DNA of the CDR3: TGTGCCAGCAGTCGACAGGGCCTTCGGGGTTACGAGCAGTACTTC.

As concerns this clone: Distinct nucleotide sequences in the sample also encode this CDR3. The chain links TRBV5-1 to TRBJ1-4; no clear D gene. Trimming took 0 bases from V and 5 from J, leaving 8 bases between them. Per the germline V gene, CDR1 is SGHRS and CDR2 is YFSETQ. This CDR3 is built from 14 residues. The CDR3 DNA sequence: TGCGCCAGCAGCTTGGTTCCCACGAATGAAAAACTGTTTTTT. It encodes CASSLVPTNEKLFF. The full variable domain, completed using reference TRBV5-1 and TRBJ1-4, is KAGVTQTPRYLIKTRGQQVTLSCSPISGHRSVSWYQQTPGQGLQFLFEYFSETQRNKGNFPGRFSGRQFSNSRSEMNVSTLELGDSALYLCASSLVPTNEKLFFGSGTQLSVL.

A single count supports this clone. The sample has other DNA sequences that encode this CDR3 too. In DNA, the CDR3 is TGTGCCAGCAGTTTCAGGGGCGGGTATGGCTACACCTTC. This translates into CASSFRGGYGYTF. The rearrangement uses TRBV28 and TRBJ1-2; tentatively, D is TRBD1 (6 bases). V was pared by 3 bases and J by 5 bases, with 10 bases between. In germline, CDR1 is MDHEN, CDR2 SYDVKM. This CDR3 comprises 13 residues.

The gene calls are TRBV7-2 and TRBJ2-1; tentative D call: TRBD2 (6 bases). In germline, CDR1 is SGHTA, CDR2 FQGNSA. This CDR3 contains 13 residues. Deletions cut 7 bases from V and 6 bases from J, with 13 bases between. The CDR3 region is CASILFSGNEQFF. CDR3 bases: TGTGCCAGCATCCTCTTTAGCGGCAATGAGCAGTTCTTC.

This sequence joins TRBV19 and TRBJ2-7; 7 nucleotides agree with TRBD1. Germline assignment: CDR1 LNHDA and CDR2 SQIVND (reference sequence). CDR3 length equals 15 residues. The ends lost 4 bases at V and 3 bases at J; junction bases unmatched: 9. The CDR3 bases are TGTGCCAGTAGTACTGGACAGGCGCAACGCTACGAGCAGTACTTC. This sequence encodes CASSTGQAQRYEQYF. The whole variable domain, filled in from reference TRBV19 and TRBJ2-7, reads DGGITQSPKYLFRKEGQNVTLSCEQNLNHDAMYWYRQDPGQGLRLIYYSQIVNDFQKGDIAEGYSVSREKKESFPLTVTSAQKNPTAFYLCASSTGQAQRYEQYFGPGTRLTVT.

The V call is TRBV11-3, the J call TRBJ2-2, with 8 positions matching TRBD1. This CDR3 comprises 16 residues. Per the germline V gene, CDR1 is SGHNT and CDR2 is YENEEA. Germline trimming cut 3 bases from V and 0 bases from J; bases unmatched to any gene: 3. The chain's CDR3 is CASSLSGGANTGELFF. The DNA for the CDR3 is TGTGCCAGCAGCTTGTCAGGGGGCGCGAACACCGGGGAGCTGTTTTTT.